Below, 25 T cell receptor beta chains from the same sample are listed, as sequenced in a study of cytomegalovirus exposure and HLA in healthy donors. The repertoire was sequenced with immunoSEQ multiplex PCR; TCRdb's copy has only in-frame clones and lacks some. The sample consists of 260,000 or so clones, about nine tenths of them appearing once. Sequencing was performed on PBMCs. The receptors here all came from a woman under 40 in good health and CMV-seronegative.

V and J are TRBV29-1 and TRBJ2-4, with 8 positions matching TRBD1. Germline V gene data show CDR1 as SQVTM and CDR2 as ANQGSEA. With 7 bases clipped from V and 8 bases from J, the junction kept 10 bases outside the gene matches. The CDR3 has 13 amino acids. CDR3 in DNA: TGCAGCGGGAGGCCAGGGGGCAGGGACATTCAGTACTTC. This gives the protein CSGRPGGRDIQYF.

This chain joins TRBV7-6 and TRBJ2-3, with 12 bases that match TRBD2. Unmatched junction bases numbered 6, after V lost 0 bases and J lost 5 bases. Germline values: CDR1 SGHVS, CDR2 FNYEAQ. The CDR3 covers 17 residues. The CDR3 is CASSLATTSGSGDTQYF. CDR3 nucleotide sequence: TGTGCCAGCAGCTTAGCAACGACTAGCGGGAGCGGAGATACGCAGTATTTT.

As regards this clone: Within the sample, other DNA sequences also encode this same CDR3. DNA of the CDR3: TGTGCCAGCAGTTTGCGACAGTCCTACGAGCAGTACTTC. Translated, it gives CASSLRQSYEQYF. The chain recombines TRBV28 with TRBJ2-7; a weak D match, TRBD1 (5 bases). Trimming stripped 3 bases from V and 1 base from J, with 7 bases between. The germline gives CDR1 MDHEN, CDR2 SYDVKM. The CDR3 has 13 residues.

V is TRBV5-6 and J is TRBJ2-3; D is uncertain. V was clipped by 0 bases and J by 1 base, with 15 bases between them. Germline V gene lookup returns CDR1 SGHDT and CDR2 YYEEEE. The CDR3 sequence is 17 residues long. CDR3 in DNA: TGTGCCAGCAGCTTGGCATTTCGGGCTATGGGCACAGATACGCAGTATTTT. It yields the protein CASSLAFRAMGTDTQYF.

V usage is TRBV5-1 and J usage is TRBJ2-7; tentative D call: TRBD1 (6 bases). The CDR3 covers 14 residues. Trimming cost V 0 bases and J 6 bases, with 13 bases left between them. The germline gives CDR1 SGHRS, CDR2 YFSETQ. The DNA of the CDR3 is TGCGCCAGCAGCTTGGGCCAGGGGAATCTCGAGCAGTACTTC. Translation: CASSLGQGNLEQYF.

CDR3 nucleotides: TGTGCCATCAGTGTACTAGCGGGAGTAGATACGCAGTATTTT. Protein sequence: CAISVLAGVDTQYF. This rearrangement joins TRBV10-3 to TRBJ2-3; TRBD2 matches 11 bases. The V gene end was trimmed by 4 bases and the J gene end by 5 bases; junction bases not matched to a gene: 2. This CDR3 spans 14 amino acids. The germline V gene has CDR1 ENHRY and CDR2 SYGVKD.

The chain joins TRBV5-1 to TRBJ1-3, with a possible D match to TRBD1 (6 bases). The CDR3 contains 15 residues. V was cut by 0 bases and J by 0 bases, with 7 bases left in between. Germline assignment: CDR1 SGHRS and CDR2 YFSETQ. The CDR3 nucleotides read TGCGCCAGCAGCTTGGTACAGGGCTCTGGAAACACCATATATTTT. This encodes CASSLVQGSGNTIYF.

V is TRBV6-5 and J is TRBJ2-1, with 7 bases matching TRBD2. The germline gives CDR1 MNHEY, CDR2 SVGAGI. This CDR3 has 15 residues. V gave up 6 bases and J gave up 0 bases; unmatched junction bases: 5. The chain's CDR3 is CASRAGRSSYNEQFF. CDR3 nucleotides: TGTGCCAGCAGAGCCGGGAGGTCCTCCTACAATGAGCAGTTCTTC.

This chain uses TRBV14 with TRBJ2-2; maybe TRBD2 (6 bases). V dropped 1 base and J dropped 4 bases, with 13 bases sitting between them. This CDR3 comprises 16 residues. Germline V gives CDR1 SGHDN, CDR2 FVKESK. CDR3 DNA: TGTGCCAGCAGCCAAGTGGCGGGGATGCGCACCGGGGAGCTGTTTTTT. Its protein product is CASSQVAGMRTGELFF. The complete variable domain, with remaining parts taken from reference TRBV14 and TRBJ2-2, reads EAGVTQFPSHSVIEKGQTVTLRCDPISGHDNLYWYRRVMGKEIKFLLHFVKESKQDESGMPNNRFLAERTGGTYSTLKVQPAELEDSGVYFCASSQVAGMRTGELFFGEGSRLTVL.

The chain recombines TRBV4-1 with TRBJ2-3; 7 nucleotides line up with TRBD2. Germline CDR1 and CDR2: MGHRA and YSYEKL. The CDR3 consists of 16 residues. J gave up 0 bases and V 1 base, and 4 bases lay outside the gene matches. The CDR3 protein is CASSQGTSSSTDTQYF. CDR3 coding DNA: TGCGCCAGCAGCCAAGGGACTAGTTCTAGCACAGATACGCAGTATTTT.

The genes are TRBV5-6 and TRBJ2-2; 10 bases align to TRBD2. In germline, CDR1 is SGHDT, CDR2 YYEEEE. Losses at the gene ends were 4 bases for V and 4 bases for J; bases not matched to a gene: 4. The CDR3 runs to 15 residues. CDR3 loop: CASSQGTSVTGELFF. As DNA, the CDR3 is TGTGCCAGCAGCCAGGGGACTAGCGTCACCGGGGAGCTGTTTTTT.

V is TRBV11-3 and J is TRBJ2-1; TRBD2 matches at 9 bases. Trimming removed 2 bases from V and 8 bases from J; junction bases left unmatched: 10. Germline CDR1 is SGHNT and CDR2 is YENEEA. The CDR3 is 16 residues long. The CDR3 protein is CASSLRSLAGSDEQFF. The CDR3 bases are TGTGCCAGCAGCTTAAGGTCTCTAGCGGGATCGGATGAGCAGTTCTTC.

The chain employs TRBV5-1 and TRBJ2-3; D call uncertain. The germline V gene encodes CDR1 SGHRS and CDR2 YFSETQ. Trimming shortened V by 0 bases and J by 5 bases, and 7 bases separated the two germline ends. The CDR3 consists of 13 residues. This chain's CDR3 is CASSLGGVDTQYF. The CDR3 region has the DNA TGCGCCAGCAGCTTGGGCGGAGTAGATACGCAGTATTTT.

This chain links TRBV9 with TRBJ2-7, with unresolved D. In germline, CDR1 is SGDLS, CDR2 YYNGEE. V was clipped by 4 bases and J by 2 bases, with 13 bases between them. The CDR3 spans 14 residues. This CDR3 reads CASSPYTGAYEQYF. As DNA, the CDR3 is TGTGCCAGCAGCCCCTACACCGGTGCCTACGAGCAGTACTTC.

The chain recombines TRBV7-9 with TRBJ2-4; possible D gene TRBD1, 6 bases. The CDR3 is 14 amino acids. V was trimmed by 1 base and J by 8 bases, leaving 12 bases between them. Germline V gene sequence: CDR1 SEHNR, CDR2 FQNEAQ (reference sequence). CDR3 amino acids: CASSLGGLADIQYF. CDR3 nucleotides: TGTGCCAGCAGCTTAGGGGGGCTGGCGGACATTCAGTACTTC. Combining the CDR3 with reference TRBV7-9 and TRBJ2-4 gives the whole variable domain DTGVSQNPRHKITKRGQNVTFRCDPISEHNRLYWYRQTLGQGPEFLTYFQNEAQLEKSRLLSDRFSAERPKGSFSTLEIQRTEQGDSAMYLCASSLGGLADIQYFGAGTRLSVL.

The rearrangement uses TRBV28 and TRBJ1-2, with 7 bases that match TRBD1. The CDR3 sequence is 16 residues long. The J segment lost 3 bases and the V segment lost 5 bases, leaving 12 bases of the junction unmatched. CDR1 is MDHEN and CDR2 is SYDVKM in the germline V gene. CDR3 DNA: TGTGCCAGCAGTCCCGATTGGACAGGTCTTTACTATGGCTACACCTTC. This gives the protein CASSPDWTGLYYGYTF.

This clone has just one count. The DNA of the CDR3 is TGTGCCAGCAGTTTCCCGGGACAGTTTAATGAAAAACTGTTTTTT. Residues: CASSFPGQFNEKLFF. This chain joins TRBV28 and TRBJ1-4; 7 positions match TRBD1. The J segment lost 4 bases and the V segment lost 3 bases, leaving 5 bases of the junction unmatched. The germline gives CDR1 MDHEN, CDR2 SYDVKM. This CDR3 is 15 amino acids long.

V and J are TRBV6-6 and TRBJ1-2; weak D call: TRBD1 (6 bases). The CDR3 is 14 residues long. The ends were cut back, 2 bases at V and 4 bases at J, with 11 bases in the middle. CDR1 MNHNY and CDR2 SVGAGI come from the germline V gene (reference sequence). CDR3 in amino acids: CASSYADRSYGYTF. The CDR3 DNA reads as TGTGCCAGCAGTTACGCCGACAGGTCCTATGGCTACACCTTC.

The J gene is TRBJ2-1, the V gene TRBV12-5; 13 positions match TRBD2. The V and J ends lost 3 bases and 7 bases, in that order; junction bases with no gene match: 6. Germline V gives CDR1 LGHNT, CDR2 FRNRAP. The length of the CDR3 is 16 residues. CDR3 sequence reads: CASGFGTSGIRNEQFF. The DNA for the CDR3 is TGTGCTAGTGGTTTTGGGACTAGCGGGATAAGAAATGAGCAGTTCTTC.

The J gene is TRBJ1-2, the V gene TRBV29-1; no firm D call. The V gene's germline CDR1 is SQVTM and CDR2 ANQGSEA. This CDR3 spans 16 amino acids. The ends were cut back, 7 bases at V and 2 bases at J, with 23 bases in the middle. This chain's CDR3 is CSAEAGELTRNYGYTF. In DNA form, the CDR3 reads TGCAGCGCCGAGGCCGGGGAGCTCACCCGGAACTATGGCTACACCTTC.

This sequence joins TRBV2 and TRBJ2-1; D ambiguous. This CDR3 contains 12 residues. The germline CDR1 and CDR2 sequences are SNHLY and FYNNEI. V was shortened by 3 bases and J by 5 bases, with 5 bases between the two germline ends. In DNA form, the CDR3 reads TGTGCCAGCAGTGACCAGAACAATGAGCAGTTCTTC. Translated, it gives CASSDQNNEQFF.

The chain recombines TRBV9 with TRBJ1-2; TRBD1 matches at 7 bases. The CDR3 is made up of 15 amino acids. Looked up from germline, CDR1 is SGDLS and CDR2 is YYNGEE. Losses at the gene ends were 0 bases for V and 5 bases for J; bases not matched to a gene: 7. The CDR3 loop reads CASSVGRDSGYGYTF. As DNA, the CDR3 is TGTGCCAGCAGCGTAGGCCGGGACAGCGGTTATGGCTACACCTTC.

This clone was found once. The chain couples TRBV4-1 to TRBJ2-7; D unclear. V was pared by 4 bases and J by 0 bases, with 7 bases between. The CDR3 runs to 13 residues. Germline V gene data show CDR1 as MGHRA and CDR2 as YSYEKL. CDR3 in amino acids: CASSPPSSYEQYF. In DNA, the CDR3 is TGCGCCAGCAGCCCGCCGAGCTCCTACGAGCAGTACTTC.

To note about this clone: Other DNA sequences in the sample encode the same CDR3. The CDR3 DNA reads as TGCGCCAGCAGCTTGGGGACTAGCGGGTCCTACAATGAGCAGTTCTTC. It translates to CASSLGTSGSYNEQFF. V and J are TRBV5-1 and TRBJ2-1; TRBD2 matches at 11 bases. Germline trimming cut 0 bases from V and 1 base from J; bases unmatched to any gene: 0. Germline assignment: CDR1 SGHRS and CDR2 YFSETQ. The CDR3 sequence is 16 residues long.

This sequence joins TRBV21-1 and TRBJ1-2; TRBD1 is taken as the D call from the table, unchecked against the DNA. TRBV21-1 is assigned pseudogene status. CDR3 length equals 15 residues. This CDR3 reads CASSKEGTQLNGYTF. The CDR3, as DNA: TGTGCCAGCAGCAAAGAGGGGACACAATTGAATGGCTACACCTTC.